The T cell receptor beta chain described here comes from a study of blood T cell repertoires in COVID-19. Study-wide context: Italy, Spain and the United States were the sources of the convalescent and acute COVID-19 samples. T cells, B-cell-depleted T cells, or PBMCs provided the cDNA or gDNA that served as material.

Under the authors' procedure: Amplifying reference gene primers gave estimates of nucleated cell counts. Produced via immunoSEQ multiplex PCR; TCRdb's table is partial and in-frame only. That table gives V, J and clone size, and the DNA gave D and trimming. In the table there are 300,000 to 400,000 clones, 87% of which are singletons. The Seattle patients joined while their infection was active and were tracked longitudinally afterward. This CDR3 contains 15 residues. CDR1 is SGHTA, CDR2 FQGNSA, per germline. Trimming removed 7 bases from V and 2 bases from J, with 15 bases in between. The sequence was obtained from a man younger than 40 with COVID-19, enrolled during active disease. Sequenced input: peripheral blood. This sequence joins TRBV7-2 and TRBJ2-1; D perhaps matches TRBD2 (7 bases). This chain's CDR3 is CASIPGGATYNEQFF. CDR3 DNA sequence: TGTGCCAGCATCCCTGGGGGGGCCACCTACAATGAGCAGTTCTTC.